Listed here are 30 T cell receptor beta chains from one sample, sequenced in a study of blood T cell repertoires in COVID-19. Clones were read by immunoSEQ multiplex PCR, and TCRdb kept only the in-frame ones, dropping some. This table holds 200,000 or so clones, about 88% found once. The sample consisted of peripheral blood. The source is a man aged 50-60 years with COVID-19, enrolled during active disease.

The rearrangement links TRBV19 to TRBJ2-1; TRBD2 matches at 12 bases. Germline V gene data show CDR1 as LNHDA and CDR2 as SQIVND (reference sequence). This CDR3 has 19 residues. Unmatched junction bases numbered 14, after V lost 1 base and J lost 7 bases. CDR3 sequence reads: CASSIVARRTSGRSNEQFF. CDR3 DNA sequence: TGTGCCAGTAGTATAGTTGCCCGGAGAACTAGCGGGAGGTCTAATGAGCAGTTCTTC.

The chain has TRBV7-8 and TRBJ2-3; the D gene is possibly TRBD2 (6 bases). This CDR3 contains 17 residues. CDR1 is SGHVS and CDR2 is FQNEAQ in the germline V gene. The ends were cut back, 6 bases at V and 0 bases at J, with 19 bases in the middle. DNA of the CDR3: TGTGCCAGCAGATTACCCCGTCGCGGGATTAGCACAGATACGCAGTATTTT. It encodes CASRLPRRGISTDTQYF. The variable domain in full, completed from reference TRBV7-8 and TRBJ2-3, reads GAGVSQSPRYKVAKRGQDVALRCDPISGHVSLFWYQQALGQGPEFLTYFQNEAQLDKSGLPSDRFFAERPEGSVSTLKIQRTQQEDSAVYLCASRLPRRGISTDTQYFGPGTRLTVL.

This clone was counted only a few times. This chain joins TRBV18 and TRBJ2-2, with 7 bases identical to TRBD1. V lost 3 bases and J lost 6; bases outside the gene matches: 4. The germline V gene encodes CDR1 KGHSH and CDR2 LQKENI. This CDR3 spans 14 amino acids. CDR3 nucleotide sequence: TGTGCCAGCTCACCGCGACAGGGTCCCGGGGAGCTGTTTTTT. It translates to CASSPRQGPGELFF. Variable domain in full (rest from reference TRBV18 and TRBJ2-2): NAGVMQNPRHLVRRRGQEARLRCSPMKGHSHVYWYRQLPEEGLKFMVYLQKENIIDESGMPKERFSAEFPKEGPSILRIQQVVRGDSAAYFCASSPRQGPGELFFGEGSRLTVL.

This clone was observed a single time. The chain employs TRBV15 and TRBJ2-1, with 8 bases that match TRBD2. The CDR3 is 18 amino acids. Trimming at V came to 4 bases and at J to 4 bases, leaving 15 bases not matched to a gene. CDR1 and CDR2 (germline): LNHNV, YYDKDF (reference sequence). In DNA, the CDR3 is TGTGCCACCAGCACAGGGGACGCGGGAGGCTCAGGTTACAATGAGCAGTTCTTC. Encoded protein: CATSTGDAGGSGYNEQFF.

The chain joins TRBV5-6 to TRBJ2-1, with 7 bases lining up with TRBD1. The CDR3 is made up of 16 amino acids. V was pared by 3 bases and J by 2 bases, with 8 bases of the junction left unmatched. Germline V gene sequence: CDR1 SGHDT, CDR2 YYEEEE. As DNA, the CDR3 is TGTGCCAGCAGCTACCCGGGACAGCGAACCTACAATGAGCAGTTCTTC. It specifies CASSYPGQRTYNEQFF.

V usage is TRBV19 and J usage is TRBJ1-1, with D unresolved. The V end was cut by 8 bases, the J end by 0 bases, with 13 bases between. The CDR3 totals 14 residues. Germline assignment: CDR1 LNHDA and CDR2 SQIVND (reference sequence). The CDR3 spells CASQFAGLNTEAFF. CDR3 nucleotide sequence: TGTGCCAGTCAGTTTGCGGGCTTGAACACTGAAGCTTTCTTT.

This chain links TRBV24-1 with TRBJ2-3; D perhaps matches TRBD2 (5 bases). The CDR3 contains 15 residues. Germline V gene sequence: CDR1 KGHDR, CDR2 SFDVKD. V was cut by 3 bases and J by 0 bases, with 9 bases left in between. The CDR3 bases are TGTGCCACCAGTGATGGGAGCGCAAGCACAGATACGCAGTATTTT. Its protein is CATSDGSASTDTQYF.

The chain employs TRBV6-2 or TRBV6-3 and TRBJ2-7, with a possible D match to TRBD1 (6 bases). This CDR3 is built from 14 residues. Trimming cost V 5 bases and J 2 bases, with 13 bases left between them. Per germline, CDR1 MNHEY and CDR2 SVGEGT. The CDR3 coding sequence is TGTGCCAGCAGTCAGGGGAGACAAGCCTACGAGCAGTACTTC. This encodes CASSQGRQAYEQYF.

The chain couples TRBV9 to TRBJ1-6; 8 bases are shared with TRBD1. The CDR3 runs to 15 residues. V trimming: 0 bases; J trimming: 7 bases; junction bases outside the gene matches: 3. Germline assignment: CDR1 SGDLS and CDR2 YYNGEE. The CDR3 sequence is CASSVGTGMNSPLHF. CDR3 coding DNA: TGTGCCAGCAGCGTAGGGACAGGGATGAATTCACCCCTCCACTTT.

V usage is TRBV6-5 and J usage is TRBJ1-6, with D uncertain. Trimming removed 0 bases from V and 14 bases from J, with 14 bases in between. CDR1 is MNHEY and CDR2 is SVGAGI in the germline V gene. The CDR3 length is 14 residues. CDR3 bases: TGTGCCAGCAGTTACTCGACCTCGGGGTTCACCCTCCACTTT. Translating gives CASSYSTSGFTLHF.

The chain carries TRBV3-1 (or the pseudogene TRBV3-2) and TRBJ2-7, with D possibly matching TRBD1 (7 bases). Trimming shortened V by 4 bases and J by 2 bases, and 12 bases separated the two germline ends. The CDR3 is 14 amino acids. The germline V gene encodes CDR1 LGHDT and CDR2 YNNKEL (reference sequence). The CDR3 reads CASSPGGLPYEQYF. DNA for the CDR3: TGTGCCAGCAGCCCAGGGGGGCTCCCCTACGAGCAGTACTTC.

CDR3 in amino acids: CASSVQGAAGNTIYF. CDR3 bases: TGCGCCAGCAGCGTACAGGGGGCGGCTGGAAACACCATATATTTT. The chain has TRBV5-1 and TRBJ1-3, with 9 bases aligning to TRBD1. Germline lookup yields CDR1 SGHRS and CDR2 YFSETQ. This CDR3 comprises 15 residues. Losses at the gene ends were 4 bases for V and 2 bases for J; bases not matched to a gene: 4. Combining the CDR3 with reference TRBV5-1 and TRBJ1-3 gives the whole variable domain KAGVTQTPRYLIKTRGQQVTLSCSPISGHRSVSWYQQTPGQGLQFLFEYFSETQRNKGNFPGRFSGRQFSNSRSEMNVSTLELGDSALYLCASSVQGAAGNTIYFGEGSWLTVV.

This sequence joins TRBV29-1 and TRBJ2-3; D may be TRBD2 (5 bases). Deletions cut 6 bases from V and 1 base from J, with 14 bases between. This CDR3 spans 14 amino acids. CDR1 SQVTM and CDR2 ANQGSEA come from the germline V gene. CDR3: CSVLGSPGTDTQYF. DNA of the CDR3: TGCAGCGTCCTGGGGAGCCCCGGCACAGATACGCAGTATTTT.

This chain links TRBV13 with TRBJ2-1; 10 positions match TRBD1. Germline loops: CDR1 PRHDT, CDR2 FYEKMQ (reference sequence). The V gene end was trimmed by 4 bases and the J gene end by 7 bases; junction bases not matched to a gene: 16. The CDR3 totals 18 residues. The CDR3, as DNA: TGTGCCAGCAGCTCCGAAACGGAGACAGGGGGCTTCTTGAATGAGCAGTTCTTC. Translated: CASSSETETGGFLNEQFF.

The chain is built from TRBV2 and TRBJ2-5, with a tentative D call TRBD2 (5 bases). V dropped 10 bases and J dropped 4 bases, with 16 bases sitting between them. Germline CDR1 reads SNHLY; CDR2 reads FYNNEI. This CDR3 has 13 amino acids. The CDR3 coding sequence is TGTGCCATCAACGTCGGGATATTAGAGACCCAGTACTTC. Its protein is CAINVGILETQYF.

This chain connects TRBV6-2 or TRBV6-3 to TRBJ1-5, with D unclear. CDR3 size: 17 residues. Deletions cut 0 bases from V and 5 bases from J, with 17 bases between. CDR1 and CDR2 (germline): MNHEY, SVGEGT. The CDR3 reads CASSYSIQEGKYQPQHF. As DNA, the CDR3 is TGTGCCAGCAGTTACTCCATACAAGAGGGAAAGTATCAGCCCCAGCATTTT.

The chain combines TRBV7-2 with TRBJ2-7; D unclear. CDR1 and CDR2 from the germline V gene are SGHTA and FQGNSA. Between the trimmed V and J ends, which lost 0 bases and 0 bases, there was a span of 6 bases. The CDR3 runs 14 residues. The CDR3 coding sequence is TGTGCCAGCAGCTTAGCTTCCAACTCCTACGAGCAGTACTTC. It encodes CASSLASNSYEQYF.

The rearrangement links TRBV5-4 to TRBJ2-2, with TRBD2 matching over 16 bases. The CDR3 has 17 amino acids. V trimming: 4 bases; J trimming: 4 bases; junction bases outside the gene matches: 4. The germline gives CDR1 SGHNT, CDR2 YYREEE (reference sequence). The CDR3 region is CASSTGLAGGPTGELFF. The CDR3 coding sequence is TGTGCCAGCAGCACGGGACTAGCGGGGGGGCCCACCGGGGAGCTGTTTTTT.

V and J are TRBV7-6 and TRBJ2-7, with a tentative D call TRBD2 (6 bases). V dropped 5 bases and J dropped 4 bases, with 15 bases sitting between them. CDR3 length equals 14 residues. Germline lookup yields CDR1 SGHVS and CDR2 FNYEAQ. The CDR3 protein is CASSPRTGVYEQYF. In DNA, the CDR3 is TGTGCCAGCAGCCCCCGGACGGGAGTATACGAGCAGTACTTC.

The J gene is TRBJ1-5, the V gene TRBV19; D is possibly TRBD2 (7 bases). The DNA end lines up better with TRBJ2-3; the J call may be wrong. The germline V gene encodes CDR1 LNHDA and CDR2 SQIVND (reference sequence). The CDR3 is made up of 14 amino acids. The CDR3 loop is CATAMGGGHQPQYF. The CDR3 nucleotides are TGTGCCACCGCAATGGGGGGGGGCCATCAGCCCCAGTATTTT.

J is TRBJ2-3 and V is TRBV10-3, with unresolved D. The ends were cut back, 3 bases at V and 0 bases at J, with 10 bases in the middle. The CDR3 runs to 15 residues. Per the germline V gene, CDR1 is ENHRY and CDR2 is SYGVKD. CDR3 region: CAISDRPTSTDTQYF. CDR3 bases: TGTGCCATCAGTGATCGCCCGACTAGCACAGATACGCAGTATTTT.

The rearrangement uses TRBV6-5 and TRBJ2-4, with D perhaps TRBD2 (5 bases). The CDR3 totals 15 residues. Trimming left V 5 bases short and J 1 base short, with 12 bases between. CDR1 and CDR2 (germline): MNHEY, SVGAGI. This CDR3 is CASSTRVEAKNIQYF. CDR3 sequence (DNA): TGTGCCAGCAGTACTAGGGTGGAGGCCAAAAACATTCAGTACTTC.

The rearrangement links TRBV30 to TRBJ2-7; 7 bases fit TRBD1. The CDR3 covers 15 residues. Germline V lookup: CDR1 GTSNPN, CDR2 SVGIG (reference sequence). V was clipped by 0 bases and J by 1 base; unmatched bases: 6. CDR3: CAWSVPGQKSYEQYF. The CDR3 DNA is TGTGCCTGGAGTGTACCGGGACAGAAATCCTACGAGCAGTACTTC.

CDR3 amino acids: CASSLAGAVSYNEQFF. The CDR3 DNA is TGCGCCAGCAGCTTAGCGGGGGCGGTCTCCTACAATGAGCAGTTCTTC. The chain uses TRBV5-1 and TRBJ2-1, with TRBD2 matching over 8 bases. The CDR3 covers 16 residues. Per germline, CDR1 SGHRS and CDR2 YFSETQ. Germline trimming cut 2 bases from V and 0 bases from J; bases unmatched to any gene: 4.

The V and J genes are TRBV7-9 and TRBJ2-2; 11 nucleotides match TRBD2. Germline lookup yields CDR1 SEHNR and CDR2 FQNEAQ (reference sequence). With 7 bases clipped from V and 10 bases from J, the junction kept 11 bases outside the gene matches. The CDR3 is made up of 15 amino acids. CDR3 residues: CASTLTSGTDEELFF. The CDR3 DNA is TGTGCCAGCACTTTGACTAGCGGGACGGACGAGGAGCTGTTTTTT.

The J gene is TRBJ2-1, the V gene TRBV18, with TRBD2 matching 7 bases. This CDR3 is built from 15 residues. From germline, CDR1 is KGHSH and CDR2 LQKENI. J gave up 4 bases and V 1 base, and 4 bases lay outside the gene matches. CDR3 loop: CASSPRGGGYNEQFF. The CDR3 DNA reads TGTGCCAGCTCACCACGGGGGGGAGGTTACAATGAGCAGTTCTTC.

A few counts support this clone. This chain uses TRBV7-2 with TRBJ1-5; 10 bases fit TRBD1. Germline V gives CDR1 SGHTA, CDR2 FQGNSA. CDR3 length: 19 residues. Trimming took 5 bases from V and 0 from J; bases not matched to a gene: 13. CDR3 nucleotide sequence: TGTGCCAGCAGCCGGTCAAACCCGACAGGGGGCTATAGCAATCAGCCCCAGCATTTT. Protein: CASSRSNPTGGYSNQPQHF. Variable domain in full (rest from reference TRBV7-2 and TRBJ1-5): GAGVSQSPSNKVTEKGKDVELRCDPISGHTALYWYRQSLGQGLEFLIYFQGNSAPDKSGLPSDRFSAERTGGSVSTLTIQRTQQEDSAVYLCASSRSNPTGGYSNQPQHFGDGTRLSIL.

This clone has just one count. Other DNA variants within this sample encode the same CDR3. This chain joins TRBV9 and TRBJ2-3, with 8 bases identical to TRBD2. The CDR3 is made up of 16 amino acids. With V trimmed by 3 bases and J by 1 base, 7 bases remained unmatched. Germline V CDR1 and CDR2: SGDLS, YYNGEE. CDR3 DNA sequence: TGTGCCAGCAGCGGTCGGGGCGGGGGGCGCACAGATACGCAGTATTTT. Residues: CASSGRGGGRTDTQYF.

The rearrangement joins TRBV29-1 to TRBJ2-7; 10 bases line up with TRBD2. With V trimmed by 5 bases and J by 6 bases, 7 bases remained unmatched. Germline assignment: CDR1 SQVTM and CDR2 ANQGSEA. The CDR3 runs to 13 residues. The CDR3 is CSVKREGLIEQYF. For the CDR3, the DNA is TGCAGCGTTAAGCGGGAGGGCCTCATCGAGCAGTACTTC.

The rearrangement uses TRBV11-3 and TRBJ2-1; D might be TRBD2 (5 bases). This CDR3 is built from 15 residues. V gave up 4 bases and J gave up 2 bases, with 12 bases separating them. Germline CDR1 is SGHNT and CDR2 is YENEEA. CDR3 sequence: CASSSGMDPYNEQFF. The CDR3 DNA sequence: TGTGCCAGCAGCTCGGGGATGGACCCCTACAATGAGCAGTTCTTC. Complete variable domain (other parts from reference TRBV11-3 and TRBJ2-1): EAGVVQSPRYKIIEKKQPVAFWCNPISGHNTLYWYLQNLGQGPELLIRYENEEAVDDSQLPKDRFSAERLKGVDSTLKIQPAELGDSAVYLCASSSGMDPYNEQFFGPGTRLTVL.